This TCR beta chain came from a study of blood T cell repertoires in COVID-19 (TCRdb year 2020). About the study as a whole: Samples covering the acute and convalescent phases of COVID-19 were provided by collaborators in the United States, Italy and Spain. The repertoires were released in a freely available public database meant as a resource for research on the immune response to SARS-CoV-2. The prospective study material was composed of cDNA or gDNA derived from T cells, B-cell-depleted T cells, or PBMCs. A de-identified subject ID, COVID-19 status, age in years and sex were almost always included in the sample metadata. Subjects who had been exposed to COVID-19, were actively infected with it, or had recovered from it provided the deeply sampled blood TCRbeta repertoires that made up the dataset. Where available, HLA class I and class II types were obtained from metadata supplied by the sample provider rather than from assay-based typing. Samples came from the ongoing ImmuneRACE study (first 160 participants) plus 1,254 subjects from 6 global collaborators.

The paper's findings and limits, for the study overall: The amount of clinical and demographic metadata varied by source and participant and was provided uncurated.

Taken from cysteine to phenylalanine, the CDR3 has 15 residues. Left in the record is the CDR3 DNA by itself, 45 bases read in frame from the first base. Taken from the germline V gene, the CDR1 and CDR2 loops are SGHTA and FQGNSA. V is clipped by 1 base and J by 9 bases, and the sequence between their germline boundaries is 16 bases long. TCRbeta CDR3 regions were amplified from genomic DNA using the immunoSEQ Assay, a bias-controlled multiplex PCR. As for the authors' bioinformatics: Within the assay, amplification of reference gene primers was used to estimate how many nucleated cells each sample contained. To quantify the absolute abundance of each unique TCRbeta CDR3 rearrangement, sequence reads were collapsed and filtered. For each sample, productive Simpson clonality was calculated by taking the square root of Simpson's diversity index across productive rearrangements. What TCRdb holds here is the immuneACCESS table cut down to in-frame rearrangements. Part of the clones is not present; checked against another copy, under half of the missing clones reflect an unresolved V gene, and the others are unexplained. V and J calls and clone size are as listed in that table; D and trimming were resolved from the DNA. Here the sample has 150,000 to 200,000 clones; 88% occur a single time. 5% to 8.5% of the sample is taken by the ten largest.

Participants in the prospective study were aged roughly 18 to 100 years, lived in under 30 United States geographic areas, and enrolled through a virtual design. To assign participants to cohorts, the prospective study relied on clinical history that participants themselves reported in a screening survey and a study questionnaire. ImmuneRACE Cohort 3 recovered participants were defined by two consecutive negative NP/OP PCR tests, healthcare professional clearance, or symptom resolution. Each participant in the prospective study had whole blood, serum and a nasopharyngeal or oropharyngeal swab collected by mobile phlebotomists. Over an approximately two-month period, participants in the prospective study had the option of providing additional blood draws and questionnaires. Before DNA extraction, blood samples from the prospective study were shipped at room temperature or frozen. A remark on this clone: Its target antigen remains unknown. No much larger clone is present one base from it, and per-base qualities are unavailable.

This clonotype originated in a woman aged 45-65 years who had recovered from COVID-19. The sequencing sample was made of PBMCs or T cells enriched from blood (not recorded which). Rearrangement joined TRBV7-2 to TRBJ2-1; a weak D assignment points to TRBD2 (5 bases agree). The CDR3 region has the sequence CASSLEPGLSGEQFF. The DNA sequence follows: TGTGCCAGCAGCTTAGAGCCGGGTTTGAGCGGTGAGCAGTTCTTC.